Presented here are 27 T cell receptor beta chains from one specimen sequenced in a study of blood T cells in healthy people across ages. Alongside a J-beta primer mix, a sample-barcoded 5' primer served in a second PCR lasting about 6 to 12 cycles. Each CDR3 protein is one row after TCRdb ran MiXCR on the 5' RACE reads. Of roughly 900,000 distinct CDR3 sequences in the sample, more than 25% are singletons; the top ten hold roughly 17%. Sequencing input: blood. These receptors came from an elderly woman in good health.

In regard to this clonotype: A clone one base away is much larger, so this may be a read error. The chain uses TRBV11-3 and TRBJ2-1; unclear D gene. From germline, CDR1 is SGHNT and CDR2 YENEEA. CDR3 size: 11 residues. V lost 5 bases and J 8 bases, leaving 7 bases between the germline ends. The chain's CDR3 is CASSRIDEQFF. DNA for the CDR3: TGTGCCAGCAGCCGAATCGATGAGCAGTTCTTC.

On this clonotype: A much larger clone is a single base away; this may be a read error. Lacking the conserved final phenylalanine or tryptophan, this CDR3 likely reflects a read error. The chain joins TRBV20-1 to TRBJ2-5, with D maybe TRBD1 (5 bases). CDR3 length equals 13 residues. The germline V and J ends were trimmed by 6 bases and 3 bases, with 14 bases remaining between them. Looked up from germline, CDR1 is DFQATT and CDR2 is SNEGSKA (reference sequence). The CDR3 region has the DNA TGCAGTGCGGCAAAGACAGCAAAAGAGACCCAGTACGTC. This codes for CSAAKTAKETQYV.

A single count supports this clonotype. A single base separates this from a much larger clone, so it may be a read error. The chain joins TRBV7-6 to TRBJ2-6; TRBD1 might be the D (5 bases). Germline V gene data show CDR1 as SGHVS and CDR2 as FNYEAQ. The CDR3 has 17 amino acids. The CDR3 region is CASSFGRTYSGANVRTF. In DNA form, the CDR3 reads TGTGCCAGCAGCTTCGGTCGGACATACTCTGGGGCCAACGTCCGGACTTTC.

As concerns this clonotype: The junction departs from the called germline gene at one end, perhaps through a read error. The J gene is TRBJ1-4, the V gene TRBV18, with TRBD1 as a possible D gene (5 bases). The CDR3 runs 14 residues. Germline lookup yields CDR1 KGHSH and CDR2 LQKENI. CDR3 amino acids: CARSPPSRAEKLFF. The CDR3 bases are TGTGCCCGCTCACCACCTTCCAGGGCCGAAAAACTGTTTTTT.

In its sample, this clonotype was seen a few times. The gene calls are TRBV18 and TRBJ2-3; TRBD1 is a possible D gene (5 bases). Between the trimmed V and J ends, which lost 4 bases and 1 base, there was a span of 12 bases. CDR3 length: 15 residues. The germline CDR1 and CDR2 sequences are KGHSH and LQKENI. CDR3 protein: CASSRQGGGTDTQYF. The CDR3 coding sequence is TGTGCCAGCTCACGGCAGGGTGGGGGCACAGATACGCAGTATTTT. Drawing the rest from reference TRBV18 and TRBJ2-3, the complete variable domain is NAGVMQNPRHLVRRRGQEARLRCSPMKGHSHVYWYRQLPEEGLKFMVYLQKENIIDESGMPKERFSAEFPKEGPSILRIQQVVRGDSAAYFCASSRQGGGTDTQYFGPGTRLTVL.

This clonotype turned up a few times. The chain has TRBV5-1 and TRBJ1-1; unclear D gene. V lost 4 bases to trimming and J lost 5 bases, with 15 bases between them. The CDR3 is 14 residues long. Germline V lookup: CDR1 SGHRS, CDR2 YFSETQ. The CDR3 region has the DNA TGCGCCAGCAGCACGATACGGGTTGATACTGAAGCTTTCTTT. As protein: CASSTIRVDTEAFF.

As for this clonotype: A read error may explain this, as a much larger clone is one base away. The V call is TRBV20-1, the J call TRBJ2-7, with D maybe TRBD1 (5 bases). V lost 7 bases and J lost 0, with 22 bases in between. The germline CDR1 and CDR2 sequences are DFQATT and SNEGSKA (reference sequence). The CDR3 loop spans 16 amino acids. The CDR3 DNA reads as TGCAGTGTCCTCAGTCTAGGGGCCCCGCGCTCCTACGAGCAGTACTTC. It encodes CSVLSLGAPRSYEQYF.

The rearrangement links TRBV7-9 to TRBJ2-3, with 7 bases lining up with TRBD1. Trimming at V came to 5 bases and at J to 0 bases, leaving 11 bases not matched to a gene. CDR1 is SEHNR and CDR2 is FQNEAQ in the germline V gene (reference sequence). This CDR3 spans 17 amino acids. The CDR3 region is CASSPPSQGLSTDTQYF. The CDR3 bases are TGTGCCAGCAGCCCTCCATCACAGGGGCTCAGCACAGATACGCAGTATTTT. The full variable domain, rest sourced from reference TRBV7-9 and TRBJ2-3, is DTGVSQNPRHKITKRGQNVTFRCDPISEHNRLYWYRQTLGQGPEFLTYFQNEAQLEKSRLLSDRFSAERPKGSFSTLEIQRTEQGDSAMYLCASSPPSQGLSTDTQYFGPGTRLTVL.

This clonotype was found many times. The V and J genes are TRBV14 and TRBJ2-3; D uncertain. Germline values: CDR1 SGHDN, CDR2 FVKESK. The CDR3 is 17 residues long. Trimming took off 0 bases at V and 1 base at J, with 14 bases between the two ends. The chain's CDR3 is CASSQDVSPFGTDTQYF. CDR3 DNA sequence: TGTGCCAGCAGCCAAGATGTTTCGCCGTTCGGCACAGATACGCAGTATTTT.

This clonotype was observed many times. The chain joins TRBV13 to TRBJ2-3; the D gene is possibly TRBD2 (6 bases). The CDR3 spans 16 residues. With 3 bases removed from V and 4 bases from J, the gap between germline ends came to 17 bases. The germline V gene encodes CDR1 PRHDT and CDR2 FYEKMQ (reference sequence). Written as DNA, the CDR3 is TGTGCCAGCAGCTTCTTCCGGGCTAGCGCGGCAGATACGCAGTATTTT. Translated: CASSFFRASAADTQYF.

The chain has TRBV5-1 and TRBJ2-1; no reliable D call. Trimming took off 0 bases at V and 3 bases at J, with 13 bases between the two ends. Germline CDR1 and CDR2: SGHRS and YFSETQ. The CDR3 is 16 residues long. In DNA form, the CDR3 reads TGCGCCAGCAGCTTGGACGCCGGGCTTAACTACAATGAGCAGTTCTTC. Translation gives CASSLDAGLNYNEQFF.

This clonotype was observed a handful of times. The chain is built from TRBV14 and TRBJ2-7; TRBD1 is a possible D gene (5 bases). Trimming removed 0 bases at V and 4 bases at J, with 10 bases between. The length of the CDR3 is 14 residues. Germline V gene lookup returns CDR1 SGHDN and CDR2 FVKESK. In nucleotides, the CDR3 is TGTGCCAGCAGCCAAGATTGGGGCAGTTACGAGCAGTACTTC. This gives the protein CASSQDWGSYEQYF.

This clonotype was detected many times. V usage is TRBV7-2 and J usage is TRBJ2-3, with no clear D. Germline CDR1 SGHTA, CDR2 FQGNSA. Trimming took off 7 bases at V and 2 bases at J, with 10 bases between the two ends. The CDR3 consists of 13 residues. The CDR3 region is CASNTRFTDTQYF. In nucleotides, the CDR3 is TGTGCCAGCAATACGCGCTTCACAGATACGCAGTATTTT.

This clonotype has a count of ten or more. The chain carries TRBV20-1 and TRBJ2-7; tentatively, D is TRBD2 (6 bases). CDR3 length: 15 residues. With 0 bases removed from V and 3 bases from J, the gap between germline ends came to 15 bases. Per the germline V gene, CDR1 is DFQATT and CDR2 is SNEGSKA (reference sequence). CDR3: CSARDVAGPFYEQYF. CDR3 sequence (DNA): TGCAGTGCTAGAGATGTGGCGGGGCCTTTCTACGAGCAGTACTTC.

In this sample, this clonotype turned up many times. The rearrangement links TRBV5-5 to TRBJ1-2; possible D gene TRBD1, 6 bases. Trimming took 0 bases from V and 8 from J, leaving 14 bases between them. This CDR3 has 14 residues. Looked up from germline, CDR1 is SGHKS and CDR2 is YYEKEE (reference sequence). This CDR3 reads CASSLATGRYGYTF. The CDR3 DNA sequence: TGTGCCAGCAGCTTGGCAACAGGGCGATACGGCTACACCTTC.

This clonotype was picked up many times. The chain carries TRBV7-9 and TRBJ2-3; 9 bases map to TRBD2. V dropped 4 bases and J dropped 3; count of bases not matched to a gene: 17. This CDR3 contains 19 residues. Germline CDR1 is SEHNR and CDR2 is FQNEAQ (reference sequence). This CDR3 is CASSSTIVLAGVGTDTQYF. In DNA form, the CDR3 reads TGTGCCAGCAGCTCGACCATCGTTTTAGCGGGGGTGGGGACAGATACGCAGTATTTT.

The table lists this clonotype with many counts. The rearrangement joins TRBV7-8 to TRBJ2-3; 13 nucleotides align to TRBD2. Trimming took 5 bases from V and 2 from J; bases not matched to a gene: 7. The CDR3 spans 17 residues. Germline CDR1 reads SGHVS; CDR2 reads FQNEAQ. This chain's CDR3 is CASSPGLAGDVTDTQYF. DNA of the CDR3: TGTGCCAGCAGCCCTGGACTAGCGGGGGATGTCACAGATACGCAGTATTTT.

This clonotype was observed at least ten times. This chain links TRBV30 with TRBJ2-1, with 9 bases identical to TRBD2. The CDR3 loop spans 14 amino acids. Germline V gives CDR1 GTSNPN, CDR2 SVGIG (reference sequence). The trim removed 2 bases at V and 3 bases at J, leaving 2 bases unmatched. DNA of the CDR3: TGTGCCTGGAGTAGCGGGGGGCACTACAATGAGCAGTTCTTC. This gives the protein CAWSSGGHYNEQFF.

Points on this clonotype: A much larger clone sits a single nucleotide away, making a read error possible. V is TRBV5-1 and J is TRBJ2-7; TRBD1 or TRBD2 may be the D gene (5 bases each). V lost 5 bases to trimming and J lost 12 bases, with 24 bases between them. Germline V gives CDR1 SGHRS, CDR2 YFSETQ. The CDR3 is 14 residues long. The CDR3 region is CASRRSRDRTRWYF. In DNA form, the CDR3 reads TGCGCCAGCAGGAGATCTAGGGACCGCACCCGGTGGTACTTC.

This clonotype has just a few counts. A much larger clone differs by one base, so this may be a read error. The chain employs TRBV20-1 and TRBJ1-2; no clear D. From germline, CDR1 is DFQATT and CDR2 SNEGSKA (reference sequence). The CDR3 is made up of 14 amino acids. V was trimmed by 3 bases and J by 4 bases, leaving 15 bases between them. CDR3 protein: CSARPIGRSYGYTF. In nucleotides, the CDR3 is TGCAGTGCTAGGCCGATTGGCAGGAGCTATGGCTACACCTTC.

This chain links TRBV6-5 with TRBJ2-3; D is uncertain. V shed 2 bases and J shed 6 bases, with 12 bases lying between them. The CDR3 has 14 residues. Germline V gene lookup returns CDR1 MNHEY and CDR2 SVGAGI. CDR3 in amino acids: CASSYGLSKDTQYF. In nucleotides, the CDR3 is TGTGCCAGCAGTTACGGTCTTAGTAAGGATACGCAGTATTTT.

About this clonotype: A clone one base away is much larger, so this may be a read error. V and J are TRBV29-1 and TRBJ2-7; no reliable D call. Germline assignment: CDR1 SQVTM and CDR2 ANQGSEA. This CDR3 has 11 amino acids. Between the trimmed V and J ends, which lost 7 bases and 2 bases, there was a span of 9 bases. The CDR3 here is CSGLRAYEQYF. CDR3 coding DNA: TGCAGCGGCCTTAGAGCCTACGAGCAGTACTTC.

This clonotype has a count of ten or more. The rearrangement links TRBV5-1 to TRBJ2-1; D is uncertain. V was cut by 4 bases and J by 8 bases, with 16 bases left in between. Per germline, CDR1 SGHRS and CDR2 YFSETQ. The CDR3 runs to 14 residues. CDR3 nucleotides: TGCGCCAGCAGCCCAGCAAGACCTGAGGATGAGCAGTTCTTC. It yields the protein CASSPARPEDEQFF. Filled out from reference TRBV5-1 and TRBJ2-1, the complete variable domain reads KAGVTQTPRYLIKTRGQQVTLSCSPISGHRSVSWYQQTPGQGLQFLFEYFSETQRNKGNFPGRFSGRQFSNSRSEMNVSTLELGDSALYLCASSPARPEDEQFFGPGTRLTVL.

This clonotype was observed a few times. The chain has TRBV18 and TRBJ1-2, with D perhaps TRBD1 (6 bases). This CDR3 comprises 15 residues. The germline V and J ends were trimmed by 3 bases and 4 bases, with 15 bases remaining between them. The V gene's germline CDR1 is KGHSH and CDR2 LQKENI. The CDR3 protein is CASSPRTDLGYGYTF. DNA for the CDR3: TGTGCCAGCTCACCGCGGACAGACTTAGGCTATGGCTACACCTTC.

A few counts support this clonotype. The V and J genes are TRBV6-5 and TRBJ1-5, with D possibly matching TRBD1 (5 bases). The CDR3 loop spans 15 amino acids. The germline V and J ends were trimmed by 0 bases and 1 base, with 7 bases remaining between them. Germline V gene sequence: CDR1 MNHEY, CDR2 SVGAGI. In DNA, the CDR3 is TGTGCCAGCAGTTACTCGGGGGTGAGCAATCAGCCCCAGCATTTT. Translated: CASSYSGVSNQPQHF.

This clonotype was seen a handful of times. The rearrangement uses TRBV20-1 and TRBJ2-7; TRBD1 agrees at 8 bases. Germline V gene sequence: CDR1 DFQATT, CDR2 SNEGSKA (reference sequence). This CDR3 is 13 amino acids long. The V segment lost 2 bases and the J segment 7 bases; nucleotides outside the gene matches: 7. The CDR3 spells CSARQGAVREQYF. CDR3 sequence (DNA): TGCAGTGCTAGACAGGGGGCGGTGAGGGAGCAGTACTTC.

V is TRBV20-1 and J is TRBJ2-1; D is unclear. Trimming took 6 bases from V and 6 from J, leaving 9 bases between them. Germline V gene data show CDR1 as DFQATT and CDR2 as SNEGSKA (reference sequence). CDR3 length equals 11 residues. The CDR3 sequence: CSAQRGNEQFF. CDR3 DNA: TGCAGTGCGCAACGAGGCAATGAGCAGTTCTTC.